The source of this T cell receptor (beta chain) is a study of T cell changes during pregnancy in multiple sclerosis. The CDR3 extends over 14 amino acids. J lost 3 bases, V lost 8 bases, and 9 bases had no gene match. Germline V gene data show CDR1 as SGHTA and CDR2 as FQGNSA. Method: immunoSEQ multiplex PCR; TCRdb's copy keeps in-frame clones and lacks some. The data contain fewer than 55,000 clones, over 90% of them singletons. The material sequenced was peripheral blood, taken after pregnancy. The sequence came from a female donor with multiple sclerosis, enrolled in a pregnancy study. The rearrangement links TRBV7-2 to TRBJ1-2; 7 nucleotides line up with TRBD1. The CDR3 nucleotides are TGTGCCAGCTCTCGAGGGGGCAGGGACTATGGCTACACCTTC. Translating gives CASSRGGRDYGYTF. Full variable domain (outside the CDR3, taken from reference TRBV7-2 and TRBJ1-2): GAGVSQSPSNKVTEKGKDVELRCDPISGHTALYWYRQSLGQGLEFLIYFQGNSAPDKSGLPSDRFSAERTGGSVSTLTIQRTQQEDSAVYLCASSRGGRDYGYTFGSGTRLTVV.